This TCR beta chain stems from a study of cytomegalovirus exposure and HLA in healthy donors. Germline values: CDR1 SGHTA, CDR2 FQGNSA. The CDR3 length is 16 residues. Germline trimming cut 5 bases from V and 3 bases from J; bases unmatched to any gene: 9. Comment on this clone: Its antigen is unknown.

Study-wide results and limits: In a later analysis, compared with equally common non-associated chains, HLA-associated beta chains were more expanded. Reportedly, cytomegalovirus status was diagnosed with high sensitivity and specificity. Analysis was carried out at a later point, and it linked a missense DCLRE1C variant to TCR beta V- and J-gene trimming.

The PCR used 60 Vbeta and 13 Jbeta primers. TCRdb keeps only in-frame clones here, not all; method: immunoSEQ multiplex PCR. The repertoire includes about 120,000 clones, over 70% of them detected once, and over 2.5% sits in the top ten. The chain recombines TRBV7-2 with TRBJ2-1; 8 nucleotides match TRBD2. The sequence was obtained from a woman aged 45 to 65 in good health and CMV-seronegative. Sample: PBMCs. The CDR3 region is CASSPLGLAGYNEQFF. The CDR3 coding sequence is TGTGCCAGCAGCCCCCTGGGTCTAGCGGGCTACAATGAGCAGTTCTTC.